Listed here are 25 T cell receptor beta chains from one sample, sequenced in a study of shared clonotypes between healthy human individuals (dated by TCRdb to the early 2020s). Libraries were prepared through the immunoSEQ multiplex PCR assay. The table was pulled from immuneACCESS by TCRdb, which kept in-frame rearrangements only. Such tables lose some clones; where checked, under half of the loss comes from unresolved V genes, and the rest has no known cause. The sample data list roughly 2.2 million clones, and approximately 93% of these were observed just once. The top ten clones comprise approximately 0.4% of the sample. The sample taken for sequencing was naive CD4+ T cells from PBMCs. Read against the paper, the sample's cell subset or site label means: CD45RA+ positively selected. Source of these receptors: a man in his late teens or twenties in good health. Some clones in this sample may be carry-over from other donors' samples.

This rearrangement joins TRBV7-3 to TRBJ1-3; D is ambiguous. The CDR3 totals 14 residues. Trimming took 3 bases from V and 0 from J, leaving 6 bases between them. Germline V gene sequence: CDR1 SGHTA, CDR2 FQGTGA. The CDR3 DNA reads as TGTGCCAGCAGCTTCCAAAGCTCTGGAAACACCATATATTTT. It translates to CASSFQSSGNTIYF.

V gene TRBV6-1 combines with J gene TRBJ2-1; 10 bases are a match to TRBD1. CDR1 MNHNS and CDR2 SASEGT come from the germline V gene. V shed 7 bases and J 12 bases; nucleotides not matched to a gene: 9. The CDR3 spans 13 residues. In DNA, the CDR3 is TGTGCCAGCAACTGGGACAGGGGTTCTGGGCAGTTCTTC. This codes for CASNWDRGSGQFF.

The V and J genes are TRBV11-2 and TRBJ2-5; 9 bases map to TRBD1. Trimming cost V 5 bases and J 4 bases; bases outside gene matches: 8. CDR3 length equals 15 residues. CDR1 and CDR2 from the germline V gene are SGHAT and FQNNGV. The CDR3 sequence is CASSPSRTGAETQYF. The CDR3 DNA sequence: TGTGCCAGCAGCCCGAGTAGGACAGGGGCAGAGACCCAGTACTTC.

The rearrangement uses TRBV27 and TRBJ2-7; the D is unclear. CDR1 and CDR2 (germline): MNHEY, SMNVEV (reference sequence). The V end lost 4 bases, the J end lost 5 bases, and 21 bases lay between the germline ends. The length of the CDR3 is 16 residues. The CDR3: CASSSIRQPSYNEQYF. For the CDR3, the DNA is TGTGCCAGCAGTTCGATCAGGCAGCCCTCATACAACGAGCAGTACTTC.

The chain recombines TRBV7-9 with TRBJ1-4; TRBD1 agrees at 9 bases. The CDR3 has 15 residues. CDR1 and CDR2 (germline): SEHNR, FQNEAQ (reference sequence). V lost 5 bases and J lost 6; bases outside the gene matches: 7. For the CDR3, the DNA is TGTGCCAGCAGCACACAGGGGGCCCGGTATGAAAAACTGTTTTTT. Protein product: CASSTQGARYEKLFF.

This sequence joins TRBV2 and TRBJ2-1; D is possibly TRBD2 (5 bases). V was shortened by 2 bases and J by 6 bases, with 17 bases between the two germline ends. Germline-derived CDR1 and CDR2 are SNHLY and FYNNEI. The CDR3 covers 16 residues. The CDR3 sequence: CASSEPGSGRTNEQFF. The CDR3 coding sequence is TGTGCCAGCAGTGAACCGGGAAGTGGGCGAACCAATGAGCAGTTCTTC.

This rearrangement joins TRBV11-2 to TRBJ2-7; TRBD2 aligns across 12 bases. In germline, CDR1 is SGHAT, CDR2 FQNNGV. This CDR3 is built from 16 residues. With 5 bases clipped from V and 0 bases from J, the junction kept 5 bases outside the gene matches. In DNA form, the CDR3 reads TGTGCCAGCAGCGAACGGACTAGCGGGAACTCCTACGAGCAGTACTTC. Protein: CASSERTSGNSYEQYF.

The CDR3 coding sequence is TGCAGCGTGGGTGACAGGGACTCTGGAAACACCATATATTTT. Protein product: CSVGDRDSGNTIYF. The chain uses TRBV29-1 and TRBJ1-3; 7 bases map to TRBD1. V was clipped by 6 bases and J by 0 bases; unmatched bases: 5. The CDR3 is 14 amino acids. CDR1 and CDR2 (germline): SQVTM, ANQGSEA. Variable domain in full (rest from reference TRBV29-1 and TRBJ1-3): SAVISQKPSRDICQRGTSLTIQCQVDSQVTMMFWYRQQPGQSLTLIATANQGSEATYESGFVIDKFPISRPNLTFSTLTVSNMSPEDSSIYLCSVGDRDSGNTIYFGEGSWLTVV.

The chain links TRBV18 to TRBJ1-2, with 7 bases identical to TRBD1. Germline CDR1 reads KGHSH; CDR2 reads LQKENI. The CDR3 extends over 13 amino acids. Trimming removed 5 bases from V and 5 bases from J; junction bases left unmatched: 5. CDR3 amino acids: CASSTDRVYGYTF. CDR3 in DNA: TGTGCCAGCTCAACTGACAGGGTATATGGCTACACCTTC.

Only one count was recorded for this clone. The rearrangement joins TRBV5-5 to TRBJ2-7; 9 bases are shared with TRBD1. The junction had 14 bases not matched to a gene; V was cut back by 2 bases and J by 8 bases. CDR3 size: 16 residues. The germline V gene has CDR1 SGHKS and CDR2 YYEKEE (reference sequence). The CDR3, as DNA: TGTGCCAGCAGCTTCTACCGACAGGGGGGAATTACGAAGCAGTACTTC. This gives the protein CASSFYRQGGITKQYF.

CDR3: CASWGLNQPQHF. DNA of the CDR3: TGTGCCAGTTGGGGCCTAAATCAGCCCCAGCATTTT. The chain joins TRBV19 to TRBJ1-5; possible D gene TRBD1, 5 bases. The CDR3 covers 12 residues. V lost 8 bases, J lost 4 bases, and 9 bases lay in between. CDR1 and CDR2 from the germline V gene are LNHDA and SQIVND (reference sequence).

The chain is built from TRBV5-4 and TRBJ2-1; D might be TRBD2 (6 bases). CDR1 and CDR2 from the germline V gene are SGHNT and YYREEE (reference sequence). The CDR3 extends over 12 amino acids. This chain's CDR3 is CAGGKTYNEQFF. The CDR3 DNA follows: TGTGCAGGAGGGAAGACTTACAATGAGCAGTTCTTC.

This clone appeared once. The chain employs TRBV9 and TRBJ1-4; D gene ambiguous. The germline V gene encodes CDR1 SGDLS and CDR2 YYNGEE. The CDR3 is 14 residues long. Trimming shortened V by 4 bases and J by 7 bases, and 14 bases separated the two germline ends. The CDR3 sequence: CASSLGGNGEKLFF. The CDR3 region has the DNA TGTGCCAGCAGCTTAGGAGGGAATGGTGAAAAACTGTTTTTT.

The chain couples TRBV29-1 to TRBJ1-1, with a tentative D call TRBD1 (5 bases). Per the germline V gene, CDR1 is SQVTM and CDR2 is ANQGSEA. V was pared by 3 bases and J by 2 bases, with 10 bases between. CDR3 length: 13 amino acids. The CDR3 bases are TGCAGCGTTGATGACAGAAGTAACACTGAAGCTTTCTTT. Its translation: CSVDDRSNTEAFF.

The rearrangement links TRBV5-4 to TRBJ2-1; D is unresolved. V was cut by 2 bases and J by 9 bases, with 12 bases left in between. This CDR3 has 13 residues. Germline assignment: CDR1 SGHNT and CDR2 YYREEE (reference sequence). Written as DNA, the CDR3 is TGTGCCAGCAGCTTAGATCTGGGAAGTGAGCAGTTCTTC. It is translated as CASSLDLGSEQFF.

This clone was picked up one time. The rearrangement uses TRBV6-1 and TRBJ2-5, with D unclear. Germline V gene sequence: CDR1 MNHNS, CDR2 SASEGT. The CDR3 consists of 13 residues. The V end was cut by 9 bases, the J end by 1 base, with 12 bases between. CDR3 sequence (DNA): TGTGCCAGTGTGGTACAGTCCCAAGAGACCCAGTACTTC. Its translation is CASVVQSQETQYF.

The rearrangement uses TRBV12-5 and TRBJ2-2; D gene unclear. The CDR3 runs 13 residues. V gave up 2 bases and J gave up 3 bases, with 4 bases separating them. Germline assignment: CDR1 LGHNT and CDR2 FRNRAP. The CDR3 DNA reads as TGTGCTAGTGGTTTGCGAGACACCGGGGAGCTGTTTTTT. Translation gives CASGLRDTGELFF.

In the case of this clone: At the DNA level, this CDR3 is encoded by other sequences in the same sample as well. This chain links TRBV7-6 with TRBJ1-3; D gene unclear. V lost 5 bases to trimming and J lost 0 bases, with 8 bases between them. Germline loops: CDR1 SGHVS, CDR2 FNYEAQ. The CDR3 runs to 14 residues. CDR3 in amino acids: CASSSRGSGNTIYF. CDR3 bases: TGTGCCAGCAGCAGTCGTGGCTCTGGAAACACCATATATTTT.

The DNA for the CDR3 is TGTGCCAGCTTACGACAGGGATGGACTAGGTGTACAGATACGCAGTATTTT. Translating gives CASLRQGWTRCTDTQYF. The chain joins TRBV11-3 to TRBJ2-3, with D perhaps given as TRBD1 or TRBD2 (7 bases each). The CDR3 has 17 residues. Germline assignment: CDR1 SGHNT and CDR2 YENEEA. V was trimmed by 8 bases and J by 3 bases, leaving 24 bases between them.

This sequence joins TRBV6-5 and TRBJ2-3; D possibly corresponds to TRBD2 (6 bases). Germline V CDR1 and CDR2: MNHEY, SVGAGI. The CDR3 has 15 amino acids. Trimming took off 7 bases at V and 4 bases at J, with 18 bases between the two ends. CDR3 sequence: CASTHGGSEADTQYF. The CDR3 coding sequence is TGTGCCAGCACCCACGGAGGGAGCGAGGCAGATACGCAGTATTTT.

The V gene is TRBV30, the J gene TRBJ2-5; unclear D gene. The germline gives CDR1 GTSNPN, CDR2 SVGIG (reference sequence). The V end was cut by 3 bases, the J end by 7 bases, with 12 bases between. CDR3 length: 12 amino acids. CDR3 sequence: CAWSETTGTQYF. CDR3 sequence (DNA): TGTGCCTGGAGCGAAACGACCGGGACCCAGTACTTC.

This chain joins TRBV19 and TRBJ1-1; possible D gene TRBD1, 5 bases. The CDR3 runs to 13 residues. Germline V gives CDR1 LNHDA, CDR2 SQIVND (reference sequence). Trimming stripped 4 bases from V and 1 base from J, with 7 bases between. The CDR3 sequence: CASSTDRNTEAFF. CDR3 sequence (DNA): TGTGCCAGTAGTACAGACAGGAACACTGAAGCTTTCTTT.

To note about this clone: Other DNA sequences from this sample encode an identical CDR3 as well. The genes are TRBV7-2 and TRBJ1-6; no definite D call. CDR3 length: 13 amino acids. Germline values: CDR1 SGHTA, CDR2 FQGNSA. V was clipped by 0 bases and J by 8 bases, with 5 bases between them. DNA of the CDR3: TGTGCCAGCAGCTTAGCAAGCGATTCACCCCTCCACTTT. It yields the protein CASSLASDSPLHF.

This rearrangement joins TRBV5-1 to TRBJ2-7; 7 bases match TRBD1. Germline V gene data show CDR1 as SGHRS and CDR2 as YFSETQ. V lost 1 base, J lost 2 bases, and 6 bases stayed unmatched. This CDR3 region has 15 residues. The CDR3 protein is CASSLPWTGAYEQYF. CDR3 in DNA: TGCGCCAGCAGCTTGCCCTGGACAGGAGCCTACGAGCAGTACTTC.

The chain joins TRBV6-1 to TRBJ2-7; 7 nucleotides line up with TRBD1. CDR3 length equals 14 residues. From germline, CDR1 is MNHNS and CDR2 SASEGT. V lost 7 bases to trimming and J lost 5 bases; unmatched junction nucleotides: 11. CDR3 sequence reads: CASKTGVLGDEQYF. The CDR3 nucleotides read TGTGCCAGCAAAACAGGGGTCCTCGGTGACGAGCAGTACTTC.